A selection of T cell receptor beta chains follows, all from one sample in a study of T cell responses to AZD1222 COVID-19 vaccine. Produced via immunoSEQ multiplex PCR; TCRdb's table is partial and in-frame only. The repertoire has approximately 100,000 clones, around 90% of them found once; the top ten carry approximately 5.4%. The source was peripheral blood, collected on day 0 of AZD1222 vaccination. The receptors were sampled from an adult in good health. The CDR3 runs from the conserved cysteine through the conserved F or W. Each record gives: clone size, V gene, D gene, J gene, CDR3 DNA, CDR3 protein. The D gene is left open where the match is weak. Clone size is not always given. Where it is, it says once, few, many or a class for expanded clones.

NA	TRBV27	TRBD1	TRBJ2-7	TGTGCCAGCAGTTATATCGGAGGACAGGGGAACTACGAGCAGTACTTC	CASSYIGGQGNYEQYF
NA	TRBV10-1	NA	TRBJ2-3	TGCGCCAGCAGTGAGTCAACAGCAACTAGCACAGATACGCAGTATTTT	CASSESTATSTDTQYF
NA	TRBV7-3	NA	TRBJ1-2	TGTGCCAGCAGCCCCTACTCCCGGGGGACCAATGGCTACACCTTC	CASSPYSRGTNGYTF
NA	TRBV15	TRBD2	TRBJ2-1	TGTGCCACCAGCAGTCCTAGCGGGATTTTTTATGAGCAGTTCTTC	CATSSPSGIFYEQFF
NA	TRBV29-1	NA	TRBJ2-5	TGCAGCGTTGAAGTATCCACCCAAGCCCAGTACTTC	CSVEVSTQAQYF
once	TRBV19	TRBD1	TRBJ1-1	TGTGCCAGTAGTACGGAGACAGGGGTAACGACTGAAGCTTTCTTT	CASSTETGVTTEAFF
NA	TRBV6-5	TRBD2	TRBJ2-7	TGTGCCAGCAGTTACGACGCTAGCGGGAGAGGCGAGCAGTACTTC	CASSYDASGRGEQYF
once	TRBV28	NA	TRBJ1-6	TGTGCCAGCAGTTTTGGTTCGAGCAATTCACCCCTCCACTTT	CASSFGSSNSPLHF
NA	TRBV7-9	NA	TRBJ1-6	TGTGCCAGCAGAGGAGACAGCGGTAATTCACCCCTCCACTTT	CASRGDSGNSPLHF
NA	TRBV7-9	NA	TRBJ1-3	TGTGCCAGCAGCCCCCCCGGGACACGCGGAAACACCATATATTTT	CASSPPGTRGNTIYF
NA	TRBV6-5	NA	TRBJ2-7	TGTGCCAGCAGTTACTCGAGTGGGTCCCCATCCTACGAGCAGTACTTC	CASSYSSGSPSYEQYF
NA	TRBV25-1	NA	TRBJ2-7	TGTGCCAGCAGTGTTAGCTCCTACGAGCAGTACTTC	CASSVSSYEQYF
NA	TRBV18	TRBD1	TRBJ2-5	TGTGCCAGCTCACGGGACCGGACAGGGGAGGAGACCCAGTACTTC	CASSRDRTGEETQYF
NA	TRBV20-1	TRBD1	TRBJ2-7	TGCAGTGCTAGTCGGACAGGGGGGTACTACGAGCAGTACTTC	CSASRTGGYYEQYF
NA	TRBV7-9	NA	TRBJ2-2	TGTGCCAGTAGACTATTAAACACCGGGGAGCTGTTTTTT	CASRLLNTGELFF
NA	TRBV27	TRBD1	TRBJ2-4	TGTGCCAGCAGGGACTCCTCAGGGGGCATTCAGTACTTC	CASRDSSGGIQYF
NA	TRBV7-6	NA	TRBJ1-5	TGTGCCAGCAGCCTCGGGGCATTCAATCAGCCCCAGCATTTT	CASSLGAFNQPQHF
NA	TRBV29-1	NA	TRBJ1-6	TGCAGCGTTCCCAAAGTAGGGCCGGGTAAGAATTCACCCCTCCACTTT	CSVPKVGPGKNSPLHF
NA	TRBV7-2	NA	TRBJ1-1	TGTGCCAGCAGTTTAATTGGGACCACGAACACTGAAGCTTTCTTT	CASSLIGTTNTEAFF
NA	TRBV15	TRBD2	TRBJ2-5	TGTGCCACCAGCAGAGATGTGGTAGCGGGGTCCCAAGAGACCCAGTACTTC	CATSRDVVAGSQETQYF
NA	TRBV11-2	NA	TRBJ1-2	TGTGCCAGCAGCCTCCCCGGGGGGGGCTATGGCTACACCTTC	CASSLPGGGYGYTF
NA	TRBV9	TRBD1	TRBJ2-1	TGTGCCAGCAGCGTAGAGGGACAGGGTATGCAGCAGTTCTTC	CASSVEGQGMQQFF
NA	TRBV3-1/TRBV3-2	NA	TRBJ1-5	TGTGCCAGCAGCCAAGGGGGGTTACAGCCCCAGCATTTT	CASSQGGLQPQHF
NA	TRBV11-1	NA	TRBJ1-2	TGTGCCAGCAGCGGCAGCGACAGGAGCTATGGCTACACCTTC	CASSGSDRSYGYTF
NA	TRBV5-1	TRBD2	TRBJ2-2	TGCGCCAGCACCCCGCGTGGGGCGGGAGATGCCGGGGAGCTGTTTTTT	CASTPRGAGDAGELFF
NA	TRBV5-6	NA	TRBJ1-1	TGTGCCAGCAGCTTCATTGGTGGGACTGAAGCTTTCTTT	CASSFIGGTEAFF
NA	TRBV6-5	NA	TRBJ1-3	TGTGCCAGCAGTTTAAGCGGATTCTCTGGAAACACCATATATTTT	CASSLSGFSGNTIYF
NA	TRBV19	TRBD1	TRBJ1-2	TGTGCCAGTAGTCTGGACACAGGGGGCAAAGGTGGCTACACCTTC	CASSLDTGGKGGYTF
NA	TRBV2	TRBD1	TRBJ2-3	TGTGCCAGCAGGGGGGACAGGGAGACAGATACGCAGTATTTT	CASRGDRETDTQYF
NA	TRBV19	NA	TRBJ1-5	TGTGCCAGTAGTCTGAAACAGAAGTCTAGCAATCAGCCCCAGCATTTT	CASSLKQKSSNQPQHF
NA	TRBV29-1	NA	TRBJ2-7	TGCAGCGTTGTAGGGGGAAGGGAGCAGTACTTC	CSVVGGREQYF
once	TRBV28	NA	TRBJ2-7	TGTGCCAGCCTGACCTCCTACGAGCAGTACTTC	CASLTSYEQYF
NA	TRBV4-1	TRBD2	TRBJ2-3	TGCGCCAGCAGCGGACTAGCGGAGGGAGGTACGCAGTATTTT	CASSGLAEGGTQYF
NA	TRBV9	NA	TRBJ2-1	TGTGCCAGCAGCCCGCACGGGACCTACAATGAGCAGTTCTTC	CASSPHGTYNEQFF
NA	TRBV12-5	TRBD1	TRBJ2-3	TGTGCTAGTGGTCCGGGACAGGGCACAGATACGCAGTATTTT	CASGPGQGTDTQYF
NA	TRBV18	NA	TRBJ1-5	TGTGCCAGCTCACCCGTACCTGATAGCAATCAGCCCCAGCATTTT	CASSPVPDSNQPQHF
few	TRBV7-9	TRBD2	TRBJ2-4	TGTGCCAGCAGCTTCCCTAGGGTAGCGGGAGAAGACATTCAGTACTTC	CASSFPRVAGEDIQYF
NA	TRBV6-5	NA	TRBJ1-1	TGTGCCAGCAGTTACTTAGACAGTAACACTGAAGCTTTCTTT	CASSYLDSNTEAFF
NA	TRBV7-9	NA	TRBJ2-5	TGTGCCAGCAGTCCTCAGGGGCGGGGAGAGACCCAGTACTTC	CASSPQGRGETQYF
NA	TRBV5-4	NA	TRBJ1-2	TGTGCCAGCAGCACGGTGGACGGATTCTATGGCTACACCTTC	CASSTVDGFYGYTF
NA	TRBV7-9	NA	TRBJ2-7	TGTGCCAGCAGCTTATACCCCCGTCGGTACGAGCAGTACTTC	CASSLYPRRYEQYF
NA	TRBV6-1	NA	TRBJ1-1	TGTGCCAGCAGTGAAGCTCGGGGGACTGAAGCTTTCTTT	CASSEARGTEAFF
NA	TRBV5-1	NA	TRBJ2-7	TGCGCCAGCAGCTTGGAGAGTACAACCTACGAGCAGTACTTC	CASSLESTTYEQYF
NA	TRBV7-3	NA	TRBJ2-1	TGTGCCAGCAGCTTACAGGGACGGGCGGAAGTGGATGAGCAGTTCTTC	CASSLQGRAEVDEQFF
NA	TRBV5-1	NA	TRBJ1-2	TGCGCCAGCAGCTTGGCTTTAGGAACTAACTATGGCTACACCTTC	CASSLALGTNYGYTF
NA	TRBV4-3	TRBD2	TRBJ2-3	TGCGCCAGCAGCCGCGGGACTAGCGGGGTTACAGATACGCAGTATTTT	CASSRGTSGVTDTQYF